The 7 T cell receptor beta chains in this list originate from one sample, sequenced in a study of blood T cell repertoires in COVID-19. Repertoires were generated with immunoSEQ multiplex PCR, while TCRdb's copy carries only in-frame clones and drops some. The sample consists of 140,000 or so clones, 85% to 90% of them appearing once. Sequencing was performed on peripheral blood. These receptors all stem from a woman between 55 and 75 years old with active COVID-19.

V is TRBV7-2 and J is TRBJ2-5, with unresolved D. Germline lookup yields CDR1 SGHTA and CDR2 FQGNSA. V gave up 5 bases and J gave up 5 bases, with 6 bases separating them. This CDR3 is 11 amino acids long. The CDR3 nucleotides read TGTGCCAGCAGCGCTCGGGAGACCCAGTACTTC. Translation: CASSARETQYF.

This chain joins TRBV3-1 (or the pseudogene TRBV3-2) and TRBJ2-2, with TRBD2 identical over 7 bases. Germline V gives CDR1 LGHDT, CDR2 YNNKEL (reference sequence). The CDR3 sequence is 16 residues long. The trim removed 2 bases at V and 6 bases at J, leaving 9 bases unmatched. CDR3 in amino acids: CASSQSGGGRAGELFF. DNA of the CDR3: TGTGCCAGCAGCCAATCAGGAGGTGGGAGGGCCGGGGAGCTGTTTTTT.

This chain joins TRBV30 and TRBJ1-1; 7 nucleotides match TRBD1. Germline CDR1 GTSNPN, CDR2 SVGIG (reference sequence). The CDR3 spans 12 residues. J lost 9 bases, V lost 3 bases, and 7 bases had no gene match. The CDR3 loop reads CAWRGQSRQAFF. CDR3 in DNA: TGTGCCTGGAGGGGACAGTCCCGGCAAGCTTTCTTT.

The chain couples TRBV7-2 to TRBJ1-2; 8 bases map to TRBD1. This CDR3 has 15 residues. V trimming: 3 bases; J trimming: 8 bases; junction bases outside the gene matches: 11. Germline CDR1 SGHTA, CDR2 FQGNSA. CDR3 residues: CASSLKDRDPSGYTF. CDR3 bases: TGTGCCAGCAGCTTGAAGGACAGGGATCCTTCGGGCTACACCTTC. Full variable domain (remainder filled in from reference TRBV7-2 and TRBJ1-2): GAGVSQSPSNKVTEKGKDVELRCDPISGHTALYWYRQSLGQGLEFLIYFQGNSAPDKSGLPSDRFSAERTGGSVSTLTIQRTQQEDSAVYLCASSLKDRDPSGYTFGSGTRLTVV.

DNA of the CDR3: TGTGCCAGCAGCTTATGGCTAGCAGATTTAAATGAGGGCTACGAGCAGTACTTC. Translation gives CASSLWLADLNEGYEQYF. This sequence joins TRBV7-6 and TRBJ2-7; tentatively, D is TRBD2 (5 bases). V dropped 2 bases and J dropped 3 bases, with 23 bases sitting between them. The CDR3 has 18 amino acids. CDR1 and CDR2 from the germline V gene are SGHVS and FNYEAQ. Variable domain in full (rest from reference TRBV7-6 and TRBJ2-7): GAGVSQSPRYKVTKRGQDVALRCDPISGHVSLYWYRQALGQGPEFLTYFNYEAQQDKSGLPNDRFSAERPEGSISTLTIQRTEQRDSAMYRCASSLWLADLNEGYEQYFGPGTRLTVT.

The chain carries TRBV6-2 or TRBV6-3 and TRBJ2-7; 8 nucleotides agree with TRBD2. V shed 2 bases and J 4 bases; nucleotides not matched to a gene: 13. Germline V gives CDR1 MNHEY, CDR2 SVGEGT. The CDR3 extends over 17 amino acids. CDR3 bases: TGTGCCAGCAGTTACGATATGCGGGGGGTTATCTTGTACGAGCAGTACTTC. This translates into CASSYDMRGVILYEQYF.

This CDR3 is CASSQLSQGVYGYTF. The DNA of the CDR3 is TGTGCCAGCAGCCAACTCTCACAGGGTGTCTATGGCTACACCTTC. The chain links TRBV3-1 (or the pseudogene TRBV3-2) to TRBJ1-2; TRBD1 might be the D (6 bases). Germline V lookup: CDR1 LGHDT, CDR2 YNNKEL (reference sequence). V gave up 2 bases and J gave up 4 bases, with 14 bases separating them. The CDR3 is made up of 15 amino acids.